These 27 T cell receptor beta chains were all obtained from the same sample, sequenced in a study of blood T cell repertoires in COVID-19. The data were produced by immunoSEQ multiplex PCR, yet TCRdb's version contains in-frame clones alone and is incomplete. This repertoire shows 250,000 to 300,000 clones, approximately 90% found once; its top ten account for around 16%. The sequenced sample was PBMCs or T cells enriched from blood (not recorded which). The receptor set was obtained from a man between 18 and 35 years old who had recovered from COVID-19.

The chain links TRBV2 to TRBJ1-1, with D maybe TRBD1 (5 bases). The CDR3 has 13 residues. Germline V gene sequence: CDR1 SNHLY, CDR2 FYNNEI. The ends were cut back, 3 bases at V and 9 bases at J, with 14 bases in the middle. CDR3 amino acids: CASSEGQIPQAFF. The CDR3 region has the DNA TGTGCCAGCAGTGAGGGGCAAATTCCACAAGCTTTCTTT.

This clone has a single count. The chain's CDR3 is CAISEAGGGNEQFF. The CDR3 DNA reads TGTGCCATCAGTGAAGCGGGGGGGGGAAATGAGCAGTTCTTC. The rearrangement links TRBV10-3 to TRBJ2-1; 10 bases line up with TRBD2. Germline CDR1 is ENHRY and CDR2 is SYGVKD. J gave up 7 bases and V 3 bases, and 3 bases lay outside the gene matches. The CDR3 length is 14 residues.

The V and J genes are TRBV19 and TRBJ2-3, with D possibly TRBD2 on 5 matching bases. Per germline, CDR1 LNHDA and CDR2 SQIVND (reference sequence). Trimming stripped 4 bases from V and 4 bases from J, with 12 bases between. The CDR3 loop spans 14 amino acids. The CDR3 here is CASSTMDSSDTQYF. For the CDR3, the DNA is TGTGCCAGTAGTACGATGGACTCATCAGATACGCAGTATTTT.

The chain carries TRBV6-1 and TRBJ2-3; 11 nucleotides align to TRBD1. CDR1 and CDR2 from the germline V gene are MNHNS and SASEGT. V was pared by 3 bases and J by 6 bases, with 5 bases of the junction left unmatched. CDR3 length: 15 residues. CDR3 amino acids: CASSDGTGGVDTQYF. The DNA for the CDR3 is TGTGCCAGCAGTGACGGGACAGGGGGTGTGGATACGCAGTATTTT.

The V and J genes are TRBV18 and TRBJ2-4; TRBD1 matches at 10 bases. Germline V gene data show CDR1 as KGHSH and CDR2 as LQKENI. The CDR3 contains 15 residues. Germline trimming cut 4 bases from V and 6 bases from J; bases unmatched to any gene: 6. Here the CDR3 reads CASSLGTGVANIQYF. The CDR3 DNA reads TGTGCCAGCTCACTCGGGACAGGGGTTGCAAACATTCAGTACTTC.

V usage is TRBV19 and J usage is TRBJ2-1, with 15 bases aligning to TRBD2. Germline loops: CDR1 LNHDA, CDR2 SQIVND (reference sequence). This CDR3 spans 17 amino acids. Trimming at V came to 3 bases and at J to 4 bases, leaving 4 bases not matched to a gene. The CDR3: CASSMGTSGRPYNEQFF. CDR3 sequence (DNA): TGTGCCAGTAGTATGGGGACTAGCGGGAGGCCTTACAATGAGCAGTTCTTC.

The rearrangement uses TRBV9 and TRBJ1-3; the D gene is possibly TRBD1 (6 bases). This CDR3 has 18 residues. With 0 bases removed from V and 0 bases from J, the gap between germline ends came to 16 bases. Germline assignment: CDR1 SGDLS and CDR2 YYNGEE. Written as DNA, the CDR3 is TGTGCCAGCAGCGTAGCAGTAGGGGGACCGAGCTCTGGAAACACCATATATTTT. Its protein is CASSVAVGGPSSGNTIYF.

V usage is TRBV27 and J usage is TRBJ2-7, with 8 bases aligning to TRBD1. Germline V gives CDR1 MNHEY, CDR2 SMNVEV (reference sequence). After removal of 6 bases from V and 4 bases from J, the junction contained 14 bases not matched to a gene. There are 16 residues in the CDR3. The CDR3 spells CASRSTTTGGRYEQYF. The DNA for the CDR3 is TGTGCCAGCAGATCGACCACCACAGGGGGAAGGTACGAGCAGTACTTC.

The gene calls are TRBV5-8 and TRBJ2-5, with 8 positions matching TRBD1. The CDR3 has 15 residues. Trimming removed 4 bases from V and 1 base from J; junction bases left unmatched: 6. Per germline, CDR1 SGHTS and CDR2 YDEGEE. CDR3: CASSPGGSLQETQYF. CDR3 coding DNA: TGTGCCAGCAGCCCAGGGGGCTCCCTCCAAGAGACCCAGTACTTC.

The chain couples TRBV5-8 to TRBJ1-2; maybe TRBD1 (6 bases). Trimming pared 6 bases from V and 5 bases from J, leaving 17 bases between. The CDR3 contains 14 residues. Looked up from germline, CDR1 is SGHTS and CDR2 is YDEGEE. CDR3 residues: CASNLQGPVYGYTF. The CDR3 nucleotides read TGTGCCAGCAACCTTCAGGGGCCAGTTTATGGCTACACCTTC.

The chain carries TRBV7-8 and TRBJ2-3; TRBD2 might be the D (7 bases). The germline CDR1 and CDR2 sequences are SGHVS and FQNEAQ. There are 17 residues in the CDR3. The ends were cut back, 7 bases at V and 4 bases at J, with 24 bases in the middle. The DNA for the CDR3 is TGTGCCAGCACTCGGTATGGGGGAGGGGGTATTCCAGATACGCAGTATTTT. Translating gives CASTRYGGGGIPDTQYF.

This chain connects TRBV18 to TRBJ2-5; 15 nucleotides line up with TRBD2. V was clipped by 3 bases and J by 2 bases; unmatched bases: 13. Germline V gene lookup returns CDR1 KGHSH and CDR2 LQKENI. The CDR3 extends over 20 amino acids. CDR3 sequence: CASSPELGLAGGPWQETQYF. Here the CDR3 DNA reads TGTGCCAGCTCACCCGAACTCGGACTAGCGGGAGGGCCGTGGCAAGAGACCCAGTACTTC.

This chain links TRBV7-2 with TRBJ2-5; D remains ambiguous. The V end was cut by 5 bases, the J end by 5 bases, with 12 bases between. Germline V lookup: CDR1 SGHTA, CDR2 FQGNSA. The length of the CDR3 is 13 residues. DNA for the CDR3: TGTGCCAGCAGCGCGAGACCTAGGGAGACCCAGTACTTC. Translated, it gives CASSARPRETQYF.

The V and J genes are TRBV6-5 and TRBJ2-6; D possibly corresponds to TRBD1 (6 bases). V was trimmed by 0 bases and J by 3 bases, leaving 9 bases between them. The CDR3 extends over 16 amino acids. Germline lookup yields CDR1 MNHEY and CDR2 SVGAGI. CDR3 in DNA: TGTGCCAGCAGTTACTCGTGGGACATTGGGGCCAACGTCCTGACTTTC. It translates to CASSYSWDIGANVLTF.

This CDR3 is CASSGLTSGGNEQYF. The CDR3 nucleotides read TGTGCCAGCAGTGGGTTGACGTCCGGAGGCAACGAGCAGTACTTC. The rearrangement joins TRBV25-1 to TRBJ2-7, with D possibly TRBD2 on 5 matching bases. Germline lookup yields CDR1 MGHDK and CDR2 SYGVNS. This CDR3 comprises 15 residues. Trimming shortened V by 4 bases and J by 5 bases, and 18 bases separated the two germline ends.

This clone was seen only once. The chain has TRBV2 and TRBJ1-6; the D is unclear. V was shortened by 1 base and J by 11 bases, with 12 bases between the two germline ends. The CDR3 is 14 amino acids. Germline loops: CDR1 SNHLY, CDR2 FYNNEI. CDR3 amino acids: CASSEGQRLTPLHF. CDR3 sequence (DNA): TGTGCCAGCAGTGAAGGGCAGAGGTTAACACCCCTCCACTTT.

This clone was counted a single time. V gene TRBV29-1 combines with J gene TRBJ1-5; tentative D call: TRBD1 (6 bases). Germline V gene data show CDR1 as SQVTM and CDR2 as ANQGSEA. Trimming pared 4 bases from V and 2 bases from J, leaving 12 bases between. The CDR3 spans 14 residues. CDR3 sequence (DNA): TGCAGCGTTGTAGTAGGGGGACGCAATCAGCCCCAGCATTTT. Residues: CSVVVGGRNQPQHF. Combining the CDR3 with reference TRBV29-1 and TRBJ1-5 gives the whole variable domain SAVISQKPSRDICQRGTSLTIQCQVDSQVTMMFWYRQQPGQSLTLIATANQGSEATYESGFVIDKFPISRPNLTFSTLTVSNMSPEDSSIYLCSVVVGGRNQPQHFGDGTRLSIL.

V and J are TRBV7-3 and TRBJ2-3; D gene unclear. The CDR3 has 14 amino acids. V lost 4 bases and J lost 0, with 8 bases in between. Germline V gene data show CDR1 as SGHTA and CDR2 as FQGTGA. Written as DNA, the CDR3 is TGTGCCAGCAGCTCGACACTTAGCACAGATACGCAGTATTTT. Translating gives CASSSTLSTDTQYF.

The chain combines TRBV10-3 with TRBJ2-5; D is ambiguous. The germline V gene encodes CDR1 ENHRY and CDR2 SYGVKD. The CDR3 has 13 amino acids. Trimming stripped 10 bases from V and 4 bases from J, with 16 bases between. The CDR3 DNA sequence: TGTGCCACTGCTTACTTGTCCGGAGAGACCCAGTACTTC. Its protein product is CATAYLSGETQYF.

This rearrangement joins TRBV4-2 to TRBJ1-2; 8 bases map to TRBD1. Germline V gene data show CDR1 as LGHNA and CDR2 as YNFKEQ. V shed 1 base, J shed 0 bases, and the junction held 1 base outside the gene matches. The CDR3 spans 15 residues. This CDR3 is CASSQGGQANYGYTF. For the CDR3, the DNA is TGTGCCAGCAGCCAAGGGGGACAGGCTAACTATGGCTACACCTTC.

The chain employs TRBV4-1 and TRBJ2-7; 7 bases align to TRBD1. V lost 1 base, J lost 3 bases, and 3 bases stayed unmatched. The CDR3 totals 14 residues. Germline V CDR1 and CDR2: MGHRA, YSYEKL. Here the CDR3 reads CASSQGTGRYEQYF. The CDR3 DNA sequence: TGCGCCAGCAGCCAAGGGACAGGACGCTACGAGCAGTACTTC.

The chain is built from TRBV28 and TRBJ2-7, with D perhaps matching TRBD2 (6 bases). This CDR3 is 14 amino acids long. The germline V gene encodes CDR1 MDHEN and CDR2 SYDVKM. The V end lost 6 bases, the J end lost 3 bases, and 15 bases lay between the germline ends. The CDR3 is CASSPGRENYEQYF. DNA of the CDR3: TGTGCCAGCAGCCCAGGACGGGAGAACTACGAGCAGTACTTC.

The chain has TRBV30 and TRBJ1-1; 8 nucleotides match TRBD1. CDR1 and CDR2 from the germline V gene are GTSNPN and SVGIG (reference sequence). The CDR3 spans 13 residues. Germline trimming cut 3 bases from V and 5 bases from J; bases unmatched to any gene: 5. For the CDR3, the DNA is TGTGCCTGGAGGACAGGGGAAAATACTGAAGCTTTCTTT. Its protein product is CAWRTGENTEAFF.

In its sample, this clone was seen a few times. The V gene is TRBV5-1, the J gene TRBJ2-7; 9 bases match TRBD1. CDR1 is SGHRS, CDR2 YFSETQ, per germline. This CDR3 contains 16 residues. With 0 bases clipped from V and 4 bases from J, the junction kept 8 bases outside the gene matches. The CDR3 loop reads CASSLDYQDRGYEQYF. Written as DNA, the CDR3 is TGCGCCAGCAGCTTGGATTATCAGGACAGGGGATACGAGCAGTACTTC.

This chain connects TRBV10-3 to TRBJ1-1; D is possibly TRBD1 (6 bases). This CDR3 region has 15 residues. Germline V gives CDR1 ENHRY, CDR2 SYGVKD. Trimming left V 8 bases short and J 1 base short, with 17 bases between. The CDR3 DNA reads TGTGCCATCCGGGGGGCAGTCTCTTCGAACACTGAAGCTTTCTTT. Its protein is CAIRGAVSSNTEAFF.

The CDR3 loop is CASSPRGQGYLRETQYF. The DNA of the CDR3 is TGTGCCAGCTCACCAAGGGGACAGGGGTACTTGAGGGAGACCCAGTACTTC. The chain links TRBV18 to TRBJ2-5, with 10 bases lining up with TRBD1. The V and J ends lost 2 bases and 5 bases, in that order; junction bases with no gene match: 11. The CDR3 has 17 amino acids. Germline V gene lookup returns CDR1 KGHSH and CDR2 LQKENI.

This chain uses TRBV2 with TRBJ2-3, with 9 bases matching TRBD2. J gave up 8 bases and V 5 bases, and 8 bases lay outside the gene matches. CDR1 SNHLY and CDR2 FYNNEI come from the germline V gene. CDR3 length: 14 amino acids. The CDR3 spells CASSPRLAEGTQYF. CDR3 DNA sequence: TGTGCCAGCAGTCCAAGACTAGCGGAGGGTACGCAGTATTTT. Filled out from reference TRBV2 and TRBJ2-3, the complete variable domain reads EPEVTQTPSHQVTQMGQEVILRCVPISNHLYFYWYRQILGQKVEFLVSFYNNEISEKSEIFDDQFSVERPDGSNFTLKIRSTKLEDSAMYFCASSPRLAEGTQYFGPGTRLTVL.